The table lists the clone carrying this T cell receptor beta chain with a few counts. This entry belongs to a study of HIV-infected patients and healthy controls. V lost 5 bases and J 5 bases, leaving 16 bases between the germline ends. This CDR3 region has 15 residues. CDR1 SEHNR and CDR2 FQNEAQ come from the germline V gene (reference sequence). TCRdb fed the 5' RACE reads into MiXCR, producing one record per CDR3 protein. The profile shows tens of thousands of distinct CDR3 sequences, about a sixth of them singletons. The sequence derives from a human donor in good health. V usage is TRBV7-9 and J usage is TRBJ2-1; no reliable D call. Sequenced sample: CD4+ T cells from blood. CDR3 sequence: CASSHRLEVDNEQFF. The CDR3 DNA sequence: TGTGCCAGCAGCCATCGCCTAGAGGTAGACAATGAGCAGTTCTTC.